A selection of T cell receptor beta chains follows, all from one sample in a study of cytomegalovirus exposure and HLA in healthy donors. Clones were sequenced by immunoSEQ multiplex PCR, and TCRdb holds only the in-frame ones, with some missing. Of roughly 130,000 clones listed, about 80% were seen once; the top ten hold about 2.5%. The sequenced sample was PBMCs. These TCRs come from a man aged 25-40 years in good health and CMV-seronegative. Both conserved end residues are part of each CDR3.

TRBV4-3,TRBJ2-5,CASSQDFYPSGQETQYF
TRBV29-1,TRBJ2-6,CSVESGAGANVLTF
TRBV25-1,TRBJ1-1,CASRGQGTLYPEAFF
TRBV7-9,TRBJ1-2,CASSLEQGIGYGYTF
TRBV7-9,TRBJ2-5,CASSVAGGRQETQYF
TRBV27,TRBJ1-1,CASSLSPPGVEAFF
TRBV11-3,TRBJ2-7,CASSLPRSYEQYF
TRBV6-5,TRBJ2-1,CASSYSGDTSYEQFF
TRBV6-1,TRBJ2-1,CASRASGDIYNEQFF
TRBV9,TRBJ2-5,CASSRTGTGKETQYF
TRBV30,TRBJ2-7,CAWSGLTSYEQYF
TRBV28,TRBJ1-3,CASGAAGNTIYF
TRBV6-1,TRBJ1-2,CASTGQYLPYGYTF
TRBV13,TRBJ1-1,CASEFQNTEAFF
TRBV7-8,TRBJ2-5,CASNKDRGRETQYF